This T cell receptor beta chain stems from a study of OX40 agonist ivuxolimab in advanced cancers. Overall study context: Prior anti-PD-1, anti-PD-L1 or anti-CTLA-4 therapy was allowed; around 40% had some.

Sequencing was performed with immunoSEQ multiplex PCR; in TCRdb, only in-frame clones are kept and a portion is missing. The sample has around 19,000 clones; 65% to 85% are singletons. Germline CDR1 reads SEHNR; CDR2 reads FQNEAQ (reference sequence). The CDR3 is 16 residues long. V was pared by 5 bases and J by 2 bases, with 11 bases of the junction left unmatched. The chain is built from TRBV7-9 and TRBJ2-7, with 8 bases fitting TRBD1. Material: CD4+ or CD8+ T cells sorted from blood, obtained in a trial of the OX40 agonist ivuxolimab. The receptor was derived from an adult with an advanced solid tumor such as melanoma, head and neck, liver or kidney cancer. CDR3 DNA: TGTGCCAGCAGCCCTCAAGGACGGACAGGGACCTACGAGCAGTACTTC. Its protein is CASSPQGRTGTYEQYF. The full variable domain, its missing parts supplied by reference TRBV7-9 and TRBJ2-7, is DTGVSQNPRHKITKRGQNVTFRCDPISEHNRLYWYRQTLGQGPEFLTYFQNEAQLEKSRLLSDRFSAERPKGSFSTLEIQRTEQGDSAMYLCASSPQGRTGTYEQYFGPGTRLTVT.